This TCR beta chain derives from a study of CD8 T cells in ankylosing spondylitis. This clonotype was seen just once. Its antigen is not identified. General observations from the study: Disease-linked clones reportedly showed significant enrichment in matched ankylosing spondylitis synovial fluid. Apparently characteristic of ankylosing spondylitis blood was a TCR beta motif (about 8 highly homologous variants). In reactive arthritis synovial fluid and blood, some motif variants had been reported before.

As the method for making TCR beta libraries, quantitative 5'-RACE with molecular barcodes was used. Via MiXCR, TCRdb re-called the 5' RACE reads, giving one row per CDR3 protein. Of some 200,000 distinct CDR3 sequences listed, more than 25% are singletons. The sequenced sample consisted of blood, either unsorted or a sorted T cell fraction (not recorded which). This TCR was recovered from a male donor with ankylosing spondylitis or in good health (not recorded which).

The CDR3 spells CASSFGTGAQETQYF. The CDR3 DNA sequence: TGTGCCAGCAGCTTCGGGACAGGGGCCCAAGAGACCCAGTACTTC. The chain joins TRBV28 to TRBJ2-5, with 10 bases matching TRBD1. The CDR3 totals 15 residues. Germline CDR1 is MDHEN and CDR2 is SYDVKM. Trimming removed 6 bases from V and 1 base from J; junction bases left unmatched: 5.